This entry features one T cell receptor (beta chain) sequence. Its matching antigen is unknown. Germline values: CDR1 SGHNT, CDR2 YYREEE (reference sequence). V gave up 3 bases and J gave up 6 bases, with 7 bases separating them. The CDR3 contains 12 residues. This record comes from a study of cytomegalovirus exposure and HLA in healthy donors. General study findings and limits: It was reportedly the case that the classifier diagnosed cytomegalovirus status with high specificity and sensitivity. In the 100 to 150 validation repertoires, 94% of cluster scores exceeded 0, per a later analysis. Among TCR beta chains, those listed as cytomegalovirus-associated numbered more than 150. In vitro work confirmed that a few CMV-associated chains recognize CMV antigens.

Measured with immunoSEQ multiplex PCR; TCRdb has only the in-frame clones, and not every one. The sample records hundreds of thousands of clones, more than 80% being singletons. The V and J genes are TRBV5-4 and TRBJ2-1, with D tentatively TRBD2 (6 bases). The sample comprised PBMCs. This TCR was sampled from a woman between 18 and 29 years old in good health and CMV-seronegative. CDR3 nucleotide sequence: TGTGCCAGCAGCTGGCGGGGCAATGAGCAGTTCTTC. Translation: CASSWRGNEQFF. The whole variable domain, remainder taken from reference TRBV5-4 and TRBJ2-1, is ETGVTQSPTHLIKTRGQQVTLRCSSQSGHNTVSWYQQALGQGPQFIFQYYREEENGRGNFPPRFSGLQFPNYSSELNVNALELDDSALYLCASSWRGNEQFFGPGTRLTVL.